The T cell receptor (beta chain) described here comes from a study of T cell responses to AZD1222 COVID-19 vaccine. Study-level findings and limits: Nearly half of spike-specific TCRs reportedly target variant regions that are unmutated in the B.1.351 and B.1.1.7 variants. Clonal diversity may have been underestimated, and the donors were mostly white British, with more females than males.

About this clone: Antigen: not known.

Using immunoSEQ multiplex PCR, the repertoire was profiled, and TCRdb retains in-frame clones only, with some absent. This table has approximately 71,000 clones, about three quarters appearing once. This CDR3 spans 13 amino acids. V was cut by 2 bases and J by 1 base, with 5 bases left in between. In germline, CDR1 is MDHEN, CDR2 SYDVKM. V usage is TRBV28 and J usage is TRBJ2-5; the D is unclear. The source is an adult in good health. This specimen was peripheral blood, taken on day 0 of AZD1222 vaccination. The CDR3: CASSLGSQETQYF. The CDR3 region has the DNA TGTGCCAGCAGTTTAGGGTCCCAAGAGACCCAGTACTTC. The whole variable domain, filled in from reference TRBV28 and TRBJ2-5, reads DVKVTQSSRYLVKRTGEKVFLECVQDMDHENMFWYRQDPGLGLRLIYFSYDVKMKEKGDIPEGYSVSREKKERFSLILESASTNQTSMYLCASSLGSQETQYFGPGTRLLVL.